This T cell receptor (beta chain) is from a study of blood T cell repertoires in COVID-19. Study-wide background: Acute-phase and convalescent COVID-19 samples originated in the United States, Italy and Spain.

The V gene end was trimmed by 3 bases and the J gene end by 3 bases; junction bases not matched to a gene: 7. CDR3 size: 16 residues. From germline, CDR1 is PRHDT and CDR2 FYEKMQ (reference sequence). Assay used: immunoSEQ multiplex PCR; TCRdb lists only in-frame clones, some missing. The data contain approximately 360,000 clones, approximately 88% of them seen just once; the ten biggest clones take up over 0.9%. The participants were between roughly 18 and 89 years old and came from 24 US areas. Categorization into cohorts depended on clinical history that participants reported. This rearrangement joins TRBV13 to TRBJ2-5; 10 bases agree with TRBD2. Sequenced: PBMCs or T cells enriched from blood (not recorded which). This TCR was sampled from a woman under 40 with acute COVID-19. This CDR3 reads CASSFLAGGVKETQYF. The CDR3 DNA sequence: TGTGCCAGCAGCTTCTTAGCGGGGGGCGTTAAAGAGACCCAGTACTTC.